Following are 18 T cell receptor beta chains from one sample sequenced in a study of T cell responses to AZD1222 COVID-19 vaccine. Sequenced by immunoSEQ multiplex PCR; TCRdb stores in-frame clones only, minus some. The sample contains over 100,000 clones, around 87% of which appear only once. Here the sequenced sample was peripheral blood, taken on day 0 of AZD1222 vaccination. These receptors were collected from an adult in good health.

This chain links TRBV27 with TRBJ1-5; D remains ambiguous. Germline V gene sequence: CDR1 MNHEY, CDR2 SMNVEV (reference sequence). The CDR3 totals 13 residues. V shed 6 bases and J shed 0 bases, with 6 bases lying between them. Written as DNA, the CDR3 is TGTGCCAGCAGGACCTATAGCAATCAGCCCCAGCATTTT. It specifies CASRTYSNQPQHF.

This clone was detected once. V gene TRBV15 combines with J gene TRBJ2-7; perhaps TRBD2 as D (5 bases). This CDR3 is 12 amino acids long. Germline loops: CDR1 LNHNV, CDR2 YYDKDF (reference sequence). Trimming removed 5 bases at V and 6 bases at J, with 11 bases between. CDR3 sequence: CATSGRIGEQYF. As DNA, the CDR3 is TGTGCCACCAGCGGGAGAATCGGCGAGCAGTACTTC. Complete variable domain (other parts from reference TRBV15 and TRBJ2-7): DAMVIQNPRYQVTQFGKPVTLSCSQTLNHNVMYWYQQKSSQAPKLLFHYYDKDFNNEADTPDNFQSRRPNTSFCFLDIRSPGLGDTAMYLCATSGRIGEQYFGPGTRLTVT.

CDR3 nucleotides: TGTGCCAGCAGCCAAGGCACCCCCTGTCACTACAATGAGCAGTTCTTC. It specifies CASSQGTPCHYNEQFF. V usage is TRBV3-1 (or the pseudogene TRBV3-2) and J usage is TRBJ2-1; D is ambiguous. Germline-derived CDR1 and CDR2 are LGHDT and YNNKEL (reference sequence). There are 16 residues in the CDR3. With 1 base removed from V and 3 bases from J, the gap between germline ends came to 13 bases.

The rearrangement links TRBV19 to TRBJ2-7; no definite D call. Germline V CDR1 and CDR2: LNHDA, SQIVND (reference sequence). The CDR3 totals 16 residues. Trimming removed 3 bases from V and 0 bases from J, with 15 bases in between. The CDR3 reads CASSMSRTAPSYEQYF. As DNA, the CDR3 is TGTGCCAGTAGTATGTCAAGGACCGCCCCCTCCTACGAGCAGTACTTC.

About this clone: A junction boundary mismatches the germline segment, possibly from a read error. The CDR3 nucleotides read TGTGCCAGCACTTCCCGTTACTCCAACGAGCAGTACTTC. Amino acids: CASTSRYSNEQYF. This chain connects TRBV2 to TRBJ2-7; D remains unclear. The CDR3 has 13 amino acids. CDR1 is SNHLY and CDR2 is FYNNEI in the germline V gene.

In DNA, the CDR3 is TGTGCCAGCAGTGGTCGGATTCCCCGTGAGCAGTTCTTC. Translation: CASSGRIPREQFF. This chain uses TRBV2 with TRBJ2-1; D is unresolved. The CDR3 extends over 13 amino acids. Trimming took 4 bases from V and 9 from J, leaving 13 bases between them. Germline assignment: CDR1 SNHLY and CDR2 FYNNEI.

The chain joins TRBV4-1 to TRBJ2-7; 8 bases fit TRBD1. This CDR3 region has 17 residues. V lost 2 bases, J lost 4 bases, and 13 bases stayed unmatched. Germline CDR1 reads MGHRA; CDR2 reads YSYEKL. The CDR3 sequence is CASSQSIRTGNQYEQYF. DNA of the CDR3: TGCGCCAGCAGCCAATCAATTCGGACAGGGAACCAATACGAGCAGTACTTC.

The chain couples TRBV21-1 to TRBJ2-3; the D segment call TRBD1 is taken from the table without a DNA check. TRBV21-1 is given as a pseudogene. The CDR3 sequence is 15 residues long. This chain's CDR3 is CASIQTDSYTDTQYF. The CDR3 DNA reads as TGTGCCAGCATCCAGACCGACAGCTACACAGATACGCAGTATTTT.

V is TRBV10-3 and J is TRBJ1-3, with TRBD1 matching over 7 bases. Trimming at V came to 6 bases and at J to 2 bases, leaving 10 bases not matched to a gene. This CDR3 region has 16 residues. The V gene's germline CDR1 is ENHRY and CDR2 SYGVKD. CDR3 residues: CAISTGTVGPGNTIYF. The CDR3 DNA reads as TGTGCCATCAGCACCGGGACAGTGGGGCCTGGAAACACCATATATTTT.

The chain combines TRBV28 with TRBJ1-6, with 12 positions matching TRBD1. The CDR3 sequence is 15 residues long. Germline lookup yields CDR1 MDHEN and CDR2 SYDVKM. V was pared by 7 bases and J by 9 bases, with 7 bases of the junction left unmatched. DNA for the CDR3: TGTGCCAGCAAACCGGGACAGGGGGCGCCTTCACCCCTCCACTTT. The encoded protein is CASKPGQGAPSPLHF. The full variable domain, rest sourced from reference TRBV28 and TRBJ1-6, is DVKVTQSSRYLVKRTGEKVFLECVQDMDHENMFWYRQDPGLGLRLIYFSYDVKMKEKGDIPEGYSVSREKKERFSLILESASTNQTSMYLCASKPGQGAPSPLHFGNGTRLTVT.

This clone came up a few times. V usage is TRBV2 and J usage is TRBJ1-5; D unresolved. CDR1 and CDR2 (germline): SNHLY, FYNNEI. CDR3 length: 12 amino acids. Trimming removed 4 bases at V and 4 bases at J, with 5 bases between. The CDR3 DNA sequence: TGTGCCAGCAGTGCCCAAAATCAGCCCCAGCATTTT. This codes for CASSAQNQPQHF.

CDR3: CASSEGGVRAEAFF. CDR3 nucleotide sequence: TGTGCCAGCAGCGAGGGTGGGGTTCGGGCTGAAGCTTTCTTT. J is TRBJ1-1 and V is TRBV11-1; the D is unclear. Germline V gene data show CDR1 as SGHAT and CDR2 as FQDESV (reference sequence). The CDR3 is made up of 14 amino acids. Between the trimmed V and J ends, which lost 5 bases and 6 bases, there was a span of 16 bases. Together with reference TRBV11-1 and TRBJ1-1, the CDR3 gives the full variable domain: EAEVAQSPRYKITEKSQAVAFWCDPISGHATLYWYRQILGQGPELLVQFQDESVVDDSQLPKDRFSAERLKGVDSTLKIQPAELGDSAMYLCASSEGGVRAEAFFGQGTRLTVV.

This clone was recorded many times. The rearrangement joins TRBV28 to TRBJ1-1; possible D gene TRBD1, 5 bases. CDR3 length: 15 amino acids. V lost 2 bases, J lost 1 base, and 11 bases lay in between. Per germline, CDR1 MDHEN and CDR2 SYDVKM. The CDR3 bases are TGTGCCAGCAGTTTACTACAGGATTGGAACACTGAAGCTTTCTTT. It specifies CASSLLQDWNTEAFF. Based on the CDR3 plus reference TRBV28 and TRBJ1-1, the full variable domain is DVKVTQSSRYLVKRTGEKVFLECVQDMDHENMFWYRQDPGLGLRLIYFSYDVKMKEKGDIPEGYSVSREKKERFSLILESASTNQTSMYLCASSLLQDWNTEAFFGQGTRLTVV.

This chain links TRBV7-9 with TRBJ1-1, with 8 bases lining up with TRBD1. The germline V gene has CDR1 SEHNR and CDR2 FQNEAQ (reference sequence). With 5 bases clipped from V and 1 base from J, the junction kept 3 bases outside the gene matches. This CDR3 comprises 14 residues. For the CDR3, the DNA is TGTGCCAGCAGCACCCAGGGGGCGAACACTGAAGCTTTCTTT. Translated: CASSTQGANTEAFF.

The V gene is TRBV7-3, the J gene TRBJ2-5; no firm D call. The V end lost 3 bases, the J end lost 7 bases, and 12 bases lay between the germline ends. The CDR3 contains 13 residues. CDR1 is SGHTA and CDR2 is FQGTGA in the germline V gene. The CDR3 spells CASSFDSSGTQYF. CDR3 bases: TGTGCCAGCAGCTTCGACTCGAGTGGGACCCAGTACTTC.

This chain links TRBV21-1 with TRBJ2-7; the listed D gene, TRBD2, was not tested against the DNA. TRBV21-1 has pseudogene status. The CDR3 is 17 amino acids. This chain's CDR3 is CASSSGTSGPSSYEQYF. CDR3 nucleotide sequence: TGTGCCAGCAGTAGTGGGACTAGCGGGCCCAGCTCCTACGAGCAGTACTTC.

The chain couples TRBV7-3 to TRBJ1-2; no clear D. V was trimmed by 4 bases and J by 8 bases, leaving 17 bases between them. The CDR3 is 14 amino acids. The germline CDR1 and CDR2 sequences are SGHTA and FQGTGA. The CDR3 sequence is CASSSTGPERGYTF. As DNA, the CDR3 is TGTGCCAGCAGCTCGACCGGGCCCGAGCGGGGCTACACCTTC.

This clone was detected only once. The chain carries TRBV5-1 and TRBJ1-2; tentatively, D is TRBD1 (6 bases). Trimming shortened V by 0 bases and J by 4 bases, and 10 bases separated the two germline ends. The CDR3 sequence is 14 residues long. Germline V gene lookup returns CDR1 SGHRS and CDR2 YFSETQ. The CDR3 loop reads CASSLEGQPYGYTF. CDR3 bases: TGCGCCAGCAGCTTGGAAGGACAGCCCTATGGCTACACCTTC.